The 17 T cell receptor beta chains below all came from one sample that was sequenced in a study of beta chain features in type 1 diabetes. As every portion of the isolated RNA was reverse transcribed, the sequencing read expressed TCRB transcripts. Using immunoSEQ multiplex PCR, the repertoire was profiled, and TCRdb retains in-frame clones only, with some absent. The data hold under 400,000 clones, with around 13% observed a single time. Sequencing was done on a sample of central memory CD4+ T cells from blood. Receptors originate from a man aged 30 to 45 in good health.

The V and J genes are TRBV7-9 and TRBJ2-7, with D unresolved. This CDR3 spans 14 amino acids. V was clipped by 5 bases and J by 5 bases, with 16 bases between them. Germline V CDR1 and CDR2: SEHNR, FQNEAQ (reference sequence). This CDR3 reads CASSPLARVDEQYF. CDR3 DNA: TGTGCCAGCAGCCCTCTGGCACGGGTCGACGAGCAGTACTTC.

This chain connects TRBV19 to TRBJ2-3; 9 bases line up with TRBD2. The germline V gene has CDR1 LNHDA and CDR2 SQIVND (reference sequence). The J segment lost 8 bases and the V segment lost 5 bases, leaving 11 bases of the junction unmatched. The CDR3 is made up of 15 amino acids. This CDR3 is CASSPLAGRGGTQYF. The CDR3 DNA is TGTGCCAGTAGTCCGCTAGCGGGAAGGGGAGGTACGCAGTATTTT. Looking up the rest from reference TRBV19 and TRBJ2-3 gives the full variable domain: DGGITQSPKYLFRKEGQNVTLSCEQNLNHDAMYWYRQDPGQGLRLIYYSQIVNDFQKGDIAEGYSVSREKKESFPLTVTSAQKNPTAFYLCASSPLAGRGGTQYFGPGTRLTVL.

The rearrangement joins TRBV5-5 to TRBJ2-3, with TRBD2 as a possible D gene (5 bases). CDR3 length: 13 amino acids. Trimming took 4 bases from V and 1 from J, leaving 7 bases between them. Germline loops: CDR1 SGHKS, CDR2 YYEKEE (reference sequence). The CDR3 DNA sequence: TGTGCCAGCAGCCCCGGGGGCACAGATACGCAGTATTTT. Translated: CASSPGGTDTQYF. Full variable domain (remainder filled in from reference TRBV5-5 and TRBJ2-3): DAGVTQSPTHLIKTRGQQVTLRCSPISGHKSVSWYQQVLGQGPQFIFQYYEKEERGRGNFPDRFSARQFPNYSSELNVNALLLGDSALYLCASSPGGTDTQYFGPGTRLTVL.

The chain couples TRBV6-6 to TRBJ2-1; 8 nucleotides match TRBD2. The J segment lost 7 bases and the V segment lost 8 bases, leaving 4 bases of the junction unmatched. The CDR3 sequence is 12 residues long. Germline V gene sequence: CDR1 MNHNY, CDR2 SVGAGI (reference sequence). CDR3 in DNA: TGTGCCAGCCGCCGGGGGGGAAATGAGCAGTTCTTC. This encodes CASRRGGNEQFF.

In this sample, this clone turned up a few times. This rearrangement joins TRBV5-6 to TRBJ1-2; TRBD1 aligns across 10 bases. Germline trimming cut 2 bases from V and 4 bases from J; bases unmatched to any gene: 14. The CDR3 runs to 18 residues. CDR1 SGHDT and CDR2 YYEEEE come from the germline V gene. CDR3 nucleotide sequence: TGTGCCAGCAGCTTTTCGACCGGGACAGGGGATCTTGCCTATGGCTACACCTTC. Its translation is CASSFSTGTGDLAYGYTF.

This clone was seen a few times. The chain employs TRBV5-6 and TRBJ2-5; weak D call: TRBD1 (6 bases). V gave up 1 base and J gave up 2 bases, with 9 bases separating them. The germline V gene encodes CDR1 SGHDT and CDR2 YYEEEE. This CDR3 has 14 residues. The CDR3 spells CASSLMDRQETQYF. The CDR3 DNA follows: TGTGCCAGCAGCTTGATGGACAGACAAGAGACCCAGTACTTC.

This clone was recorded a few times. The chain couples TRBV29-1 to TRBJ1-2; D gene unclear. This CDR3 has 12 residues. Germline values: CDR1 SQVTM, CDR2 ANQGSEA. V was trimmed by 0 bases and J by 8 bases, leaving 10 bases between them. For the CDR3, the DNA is TGCAGCGTTGAAGATCGAGTGTGGGGCTACACCTTC. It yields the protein CSVEDRVWGYTF.

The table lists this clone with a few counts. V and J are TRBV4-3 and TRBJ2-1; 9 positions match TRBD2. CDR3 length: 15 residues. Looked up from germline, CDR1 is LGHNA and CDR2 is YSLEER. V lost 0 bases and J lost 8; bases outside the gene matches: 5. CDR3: CASSQDGRGGDEQFF. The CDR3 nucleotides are TGCGCCAGCAGCCAAGATGGGCGGGGGGGAGATGAGCAGTTCTTC.

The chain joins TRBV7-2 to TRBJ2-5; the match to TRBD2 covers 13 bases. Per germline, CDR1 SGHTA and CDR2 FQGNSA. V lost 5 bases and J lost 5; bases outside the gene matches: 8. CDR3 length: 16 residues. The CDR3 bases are TGTGCCAGCAGCGGAACTAGCGGGGGGGCTGGTGAGACCCAGTACTTC. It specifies CASSGTSGGAGETQYF.

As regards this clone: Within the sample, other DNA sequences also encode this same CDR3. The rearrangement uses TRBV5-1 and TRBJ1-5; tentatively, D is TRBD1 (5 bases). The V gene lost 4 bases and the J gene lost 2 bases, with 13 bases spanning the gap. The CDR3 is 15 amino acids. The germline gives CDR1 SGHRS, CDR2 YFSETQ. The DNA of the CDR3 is TGCGCCAGCAGCATCGGAACGGGGGGCAATCAGCCCCAGCATTTT. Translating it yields CASSIGTGGNQPQHF.

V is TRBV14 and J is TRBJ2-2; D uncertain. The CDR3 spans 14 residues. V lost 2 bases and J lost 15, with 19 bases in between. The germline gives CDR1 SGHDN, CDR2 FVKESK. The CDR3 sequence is CASSQIGESGQVFF. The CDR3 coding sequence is TGTGCCAGCAGCCAAATAGGAGAATCTGGTCAGGTGTTTTTT.

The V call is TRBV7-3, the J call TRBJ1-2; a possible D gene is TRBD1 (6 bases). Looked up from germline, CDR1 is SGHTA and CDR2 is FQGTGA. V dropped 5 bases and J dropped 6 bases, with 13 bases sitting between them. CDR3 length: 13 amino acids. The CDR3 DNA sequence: TGTGCCAGCAGCCTTACAGGGTTGCATGGCTACACCTTC. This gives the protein CASSLTGLHGYTF.

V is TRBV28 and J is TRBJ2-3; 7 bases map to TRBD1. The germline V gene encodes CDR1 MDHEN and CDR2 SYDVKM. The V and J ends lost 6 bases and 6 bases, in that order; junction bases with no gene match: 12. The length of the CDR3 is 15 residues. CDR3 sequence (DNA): TGTGCCAGCAGGACAGGGCCTACCTTGGAGGATACGCAGTATTTT. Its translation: CASRTGPTLEDTQYF.

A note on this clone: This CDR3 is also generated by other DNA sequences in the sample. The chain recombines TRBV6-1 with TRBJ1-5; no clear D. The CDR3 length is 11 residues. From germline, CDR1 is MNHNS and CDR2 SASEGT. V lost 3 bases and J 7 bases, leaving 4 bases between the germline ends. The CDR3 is CASSDRQPQHF. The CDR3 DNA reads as TGTGCCAGCAGTGACAGGCAGCCCCAGCATTTT.

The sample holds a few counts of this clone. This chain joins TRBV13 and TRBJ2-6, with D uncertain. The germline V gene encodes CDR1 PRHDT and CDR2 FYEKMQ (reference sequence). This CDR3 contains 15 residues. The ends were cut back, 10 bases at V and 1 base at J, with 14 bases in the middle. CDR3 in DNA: TGTGCCACCAAGTGGTGGATGTCTGGGGCCAACGTCCTGACTTTC. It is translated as CATKWWMSGANVLTF. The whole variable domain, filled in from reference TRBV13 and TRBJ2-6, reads AAGVIQSPRHLIKEKRETATLKCYPIPRHDTVYWYQQGPGQDPQFLISFYEKMQSDKGSIPDRFSAQQFSDYHSELNMSSLELGDSALYFCATKWWMSGANVLTFGAGSRLTVL.

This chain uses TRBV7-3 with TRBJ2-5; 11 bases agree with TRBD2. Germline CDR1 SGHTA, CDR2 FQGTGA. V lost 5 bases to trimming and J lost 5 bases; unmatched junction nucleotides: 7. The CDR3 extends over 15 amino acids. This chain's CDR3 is CASSPFSGGAETQYF. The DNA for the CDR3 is TGTGCCAGCAGCCCGTTTAGCGGGGGGGCTGAGACCCAGTACTTC.

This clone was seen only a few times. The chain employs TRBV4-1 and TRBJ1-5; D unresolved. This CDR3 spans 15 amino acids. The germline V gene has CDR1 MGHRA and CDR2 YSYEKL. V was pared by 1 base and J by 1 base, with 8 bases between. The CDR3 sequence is CASSQVIRSNQPQHF. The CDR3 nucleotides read TGCGCCAGCAGCCAAGTAATCCGGAGCAATCAGCCCCAGCATTTT.